This T cell receptor beta chain was retrieved from a study of shared clonotypes between healthy human individuals. Study observations and caveats: Memory subsets generally showed lower estimated richness than naive subsets.

Comment on this clone: Its antigen is as yet unknown.

This CDR3 region has 14 residues. V shed 7 bases and J 7 bases; nucleotides not matched to a gene: 8. CDR1 and CDR2 from the germline V gene are SGHTA and FQGNSA. As originally analysed: ImmunoSEQ output held junction-only sequences without quality scores, so filtering differed. Generated by immunoSEQ multiplex PCR, the TCRdb table keeps only in-frame clones and is missing some. Clone size and the V and J calls come from that table; the DNA yielded D and trimming. The table includes about 1 million clones, roughly 80% detected once. The study drew its donors from healthy HIV-negative adults without recent acute infections or vaccinations.

Input material: memory CD4+ T cells sorted from blood. Subset given: CD45RA-negative fraction. This chain uses TRBV7-2 with TRBJ1-4; TRBD1 aligns across 8 bases. This receptor was taken from a man in his late teens or twenties in good health. CDR3 nucleotides: TGTGCCAGCACCCCGGACAGGGTTGGTGAAAAACTGTTTTTT. Amino acid sequence: CASTPDRVGEKLFF. Filled out from reference TRBV7-2 and TRBJ1-4, the complete variable domain reads GAGVSQSPSNKVTEKGKDVELRCDPISGHTALYWYRQSLGQGLEFLIYFQGNSAPDKSGLPSDRFSAERTGGSVSTLTIQRTQQEDSAVYLCASTPDRVGEKLFFGSGTQLSVL.